Presented here are 22 T cell receptor beta chains from one specimen sequenced in a study of blood T cell repertoires in COVID-19. Sequencing used immunoSEQ multiplex PCR; TCRdb keeps in-frame clones, though not all of them. The repertoire holds about 210,000 clones, with roughly four fifths as singletons. Sample: peripheral blood. The receptors were sampled from a woman aged 40 to 49 with acute or convalescent COVID-19.

This clone was seen more than once but under ten times. The V call is TRBV7-2, the J call TRBJ2-7, with 9 bases matching TRBD2. Germline assignment: CDR1 SGHTA and CDR2 FQGNSA. The CDR3 contains 16 residues. V lost 6 bases, J lost 6 bases, and 15 bases stayed unmatched. The CDR3 spells CASRSRGGRAGGEQYF. Here the CDR3 DNA reads TGTGCCAGCAGATCACGGGGGGGGAGAGCGGGAGGCGAGCAGTACTTC.

The V and J genes are TRBV7-8 and TRBJ1-2, with D hard to call. The CDR3 is made up of 15 amino acids. From germline, CDR1 is SGHVS and CDR2 FQNEAQ. V was clipped by 1 base and J by 2 bases, with 11 bases between them. CDR3 residues: CASSLEAGPNYGYTF. CDR3 DNA sequence: TGTGCCAGCAGCTTAGAGGCAGGTCCGAACTATGGCTACACCTTC.

The chain joins TRBV11-1 to TRBJ1-1, with D perhaps matching TRBD1 (6 bases). Trimming stripped 7 bases from V and 3 bases from J, with 21 bases between. Germline V gene data show CDR1 as SGHAT and CDR2 as FQDESV (reference sequence). The CDR3 runs to 16 residues. The CDR3, as DNA: TGTGCCAGCACCGGGGGGCAGTTCGGTATGGACACTGAAGCTTTCTTT. This gives the protein CASTGGQFGMDTEAFF.

The DNA for the CDR3 is TGTGCCAGCAGCTTAGATTGGGGACAGGGCCGGATGATCGGCTATGGCTACACCTTC. The encoded protein is CASSLDWGQGRMIGYGYTF. This rearrangement joins TRBV11-2 to TRBJ1-2; 9 nucleotides align to TRBD1. Germline V gene sequence: CDR1 SGHAT, CDR2 FQNNGV. Unmatched junction bases numbered 15, after V lost 0 bases and J lost 4 bases. The CDR3 extends over 19 amino acids.

The chain is built from TRBV24-1 and TRBJ2-5; weak D call: TRBD2 (5 bases). This CDR3 is 15 amino acids long. The V end was cut by 3 bases, the J end by 5 bases, with 15 bases between. In germline, CDR1 is KGHDR, CDR2 SFDVKD. Here the CDR3 DNA reads TGTGCCACCAGTGATAGGAGGAGGAGAGAGGAGACCCAGTACTTC. Encoded protein: CATSDRRRREETQYF.

The V call is TRBV5-6, the J call TRBJ1-1; 11 nucleotides agree with TRBD1. Unmatched junction bases numbered 4, after V lost 2 bases and J lost 4 bases. The CDR3 runs to 15 residues. The V gene's germline CDR1 is SGHDT and CDR2 YYEEEE. DNA of the CDR3: TGTGCCAGCAGCTTTACCGGGACAGGGGGCACTGAAGCTTTCTTT. Translation gives CASSFTGTGGTEAFF.

The chain combines TRBV15 with TRBJ2-7, with D perhaps matching TRBD2 (5 bases). V lost 4 bases to trimming and J lost 0 bases, with 13 bases between them. Germline CDR1 LNHNV, CDR2 YYDKDF (reference sequence). The CDR3 runs to 15 residues. This CDR3 reads CATSIARGSSYEQYF. CDR3 sequence (DNA): TGTGCCACCAGCATTGCTAGAGGGAGCTCCTACGAGCAGTACTTC.

This clone was recorded once. The rearrangement links TRBV10-3 to TRBJ1-1, with a weak D call TRBD1 (5 bases). CDR3 size: 15 residues. Germline assignment: CDR1 ENHRY and CDR2 SYGVKD. Trimming cost V 4 bases and J 5 bases, with 17 bases left between them. The CDR3 DNA sequence: TGTGCCATCAGTGTTGGGGAAGGGAGGGGTACTGAAGCTTTCTTT. This codes for CAISVGEGRGTEAFF.

The chain recombines TRBV5-8 with TRBJ2-2; TRBD2 matches at 11 bases. This CDR3 region has 18 residues. Trimming removed 2 bases from V and 0 bases from J; junction bases left unmatched: 6. CDR1 and CDR2 (germline): SGHTS, YDEGEE. The CDR3 spells CASSLLAGAQANTGELFF. The CDR3 nucleotides read TGTGCCAGCAGCTTACTAGCGGGGGCCCAAGCGAACACCGGGGAGCTGTTTTTT. Variable domain in full (rest from reference TRBV5-8 and TRBJ2-2): EAGVTQSPTHLIKTRGQQATLRCSPISGHTSVYWYQQALGLGLQFLLWYDEGEERNRGNFPPRFSGRQFPNYSSELNVNALELEDSALYLCASSLLAGAQANTGELFFGEGSRLTVL.

The chain couples TRBV27 to TRBJ2-1; D gene ambiguous. Germline V gives CDR1 MNHEY, CDR2 SMNVEV (reference sequence). The CDR3 length is 11 residues. Trimming removed 7 bases at V and 9 bases at J, with 10 bases between. As DNA, the CDR3 is TGTGCCAGCATTACCGGCGGTGAGCAGTTCTTC. It translates to CASITGGEQFF.

This clone has only one observation. The chain combines TRBV9 with TRBJ2-7; 8 bases map to TRBD2. CDR3 length: 15 residues. V was clipped by 0 bases and J by 2 bases; unmatched bases: 4. CDR1 SGDLS and CDR2 YYNGEE come from the germline V gene. CDR3 coding DNA: TGTGCCAGCAGCGTAGTTCCGGGAGGGCCCTACGAGCAGTACTTC. This translates into CASSVVPGGPYEQYF.

This clone appeared a single time. One junction end does not reproduce the germline sequence, and a read error may be involved. V usage is TRBV5-6 and J usage is TRBJ2-7; 7 bases fit TRBD2. The CDR3 length is 12 residues. Per germline, CDR1 SGHDT and CDR2 YYEEEE. In DNA form, the CDR3 reads TGTGCCAGCACCTTGGGGAGGGTAGAGCAGTACTTC. It is translated as CASTLGRVEQYF.

V and J are TRBV7-9 and TRBJ2-7; D not resolved. The V gene lost 1 base and the J gene lost 0 bases, with 7 bases spanning the gap. There are 14 residues in the CDR3. Germline V gene lookup returns CDR1 SEHNR and CDR2 FQNEAQ (reference sequence). The CDR3 sequence is CASSLGELSYEQYF. In DNA form, the CDR3 reads TGTGCCAGCAGCTTAGGCGAACTCTCCTACGAGCAGTACTTC.

This clone was detected only a few times. The V call is TRBV11-2, the J call TRBJ2-3; 7 bases agree with TRBD1. Germline CDR1 reads SGHAT; CDR2 reads FQNNGV. V was clipped by 5 bases and J by 5 bases; unmatched bases: 7. This CDR3 has 14 amino acids. The CDR3 DNA reads as TGTGCCAGCAGCACACGACAGGGACGAGATACGCAGTATTTT. Protein: CASSTRQGRDTQYF.

The CDR3 DNA reads TGCGCCAGCAGCTTTACTAGCGGGGGGACCTACGAGCAGTACTTC. Translation: CASSFTSGGTYEQYF. The gene calls are TRBV5-1 and TRBJ2-7, with TRBD2 identical over 12 bases. The CDR3 totals 15 residues. CDR1 and CDR2 (germline): SGHRS, YFSETQ. V dropped 2 bases and J dropped 2; count of bases not matched to a gene: 2.

The chain combines TRBV3-1 (or the pseudogene TRBV3-2) with TRBJ2-7; no clear D gene. V dropped 4 bases and J dropped 5 bases, with 15 bases sitting between them. This CDR3 region has 14 residues. Germline loops: CDR1 LGHDT, CDR2 YNNKEL (reference sequence). The CDR3 reads CASSPLLLKNEQYF. The CDR3 region has the DNA TGTGCCAGCAGCCCTCTCCTCCTTAAAAACGAGCAGTACTTC.

Only a few counts were recorded for this clone. The CDR3 loop reads CASSEQRGGTGELFF. The CDR3 DNA reads as TGTGCCAGCAGTGAACAGCGGGGGGGCACCGGGGAGCTGTTTTTT. V usage is TRBV2 and J usage is TRBJ2-2; 10 bases agree with TRBD2. Germline loops: CDR1 SNHLY, CDR2 FYNNEI. The CDR3 is 15 amino acids. Trimming removed 2 bases from V and 4 bases from J; junction bases left unmatched: 1.

CDR3 sequence: CASSHRSGNTDTQYF. The CDR3, as DNA: TGTGCCAGCAGCCACCGTAGCGGGAACACAGATACGCAGTATTTT. V usage is TRBV7-9 and J usage is TRBJ2-3, with 8 bases lining up with TRBD2. The CDR3 extends over 15 amino acids. V shed 5 bases, J shed 2 bases, and the junction held 6 bases outside the gene matches. The germline CDR1 and CDR2 sequences are SEHNR and FQNEAQ (reference sequence).

The chain couples TRBV24-1 to TRBJ1-5; 9 bases are a match to TRBD1. The V and J ends lost 4 bases and 3 bases, in that order; junction bases with no gene match: 12. From germline, CDR1 is KGHDR and CDR2 SFDVKD. This CDR3 spans 18 amino acids. The CDR3 reads CATSEKGQGPTDNQPQHF. The CDR3 DNA follows: TGTGCCACCAGTGAAAAGGGACAGGGCCCGACGGACAATCAGCCCCAGCATTTT.

The chain recombines TRBV7-2 with TRBJ1-5, with 9 nucleotides matching TRBD1. Trimming cost V 3 bases and J 7 bases; bases outside gene matches: 7. CDR1 SGHTA and CDR2 FQGNSA come from the germline V gene. This CDR3 has 15 amino acids. CDR3 in amino acids: CASSFGDREYQPQHF. CDR3 in DNA: TGTGCCAGCAGCTTTGGGGACAGGGAATACCAGCCCCAGCATTTT.

The gene calls are TRBV12-5 and TRBJ2-4; tentative D call: TRBD2 (6 bases). Germline V gene sequence: CDR1 LGHNT, CDR2 FRNRAP. Trimming cost V 1 base and J 5 bases, with 12 bases left between them. CDR3 length: 15 amino acids. The CDR3, as DNA: TGTGCTAGTGGTTTGGGGTTATCGGGGGAAAACATTCAGTACTTC. Translated: CASGLGLSGENIQYF. The variable domain in full, completed from reference TRBV12-5 and TRBJ2-4, reads DARVTQTPRHKVTEMGQEVTMRCQPILGHNTVFWYRQTMMQGLELLAYFRNRAPLDDSGMPKDRFSAEMPDATLATLKIQPSEPRDSAVYFCASGLGLSGENIQYFGAGTRLSVL.

The chain combines TRBV5-1 with TRBJ2-7, with 7 nucleotides matching TRBD2. V shed 2 bases, J shed 3 bases, and the junction held 14 bases outside the gene matches. CDR1 and CDR2 from the germline V gene are SGHRS and YFSETQ. The CDR3 covers 17 residues. For the CDR3, the DNA is TGCGCCAGCAGCTTCTATACCTCCGGCGGGGGAGGCTACGAGCAGTACTTC. Protein sequence: CASSFYTSGGGGYEQYF.